Below, 28 T cell receptor beta chains from the same sample are listed, as sequenced in a study of beta chain features in type 1 diabetes. The antigens these receptors bind are not known. As every portion of the isolated RNA was reverse transcribed, the sequencing read expressed TCRB transcripts. Data came from immunoSEQ multiplex PCR; TCRdb stores just in-frame clones and leaves some out. Among 140,000 to 150,000 clones listed, about 13% were seen once. Study-wide findings and caveats: TCRB CDR3s were moderately but significantly shorter in Type 1 diabetes patients in all four CD4+ subsets.

The sequenced sample consisted of central memory CD4+ T cells from blood. Receptor source: a man aged 18-30 years with type 1 diabetes.

A few counts support this clone. This sequence joins TRBV30 and TRBJ1-1; unclear D gene. The CDR3 extends over 13 amino acids. Deletions cut 4 bases from V and 0 bases from J, with 9 bases between. Germline V gene data show CDR1 as GTSNPN and CDR2 as SVGIG (reference sequence). CDR3 sequence reads: CAWNLPVNTEAFF. CDR3 nucleotides: TGTGCCTGGAATTTGCCCGTGAACACTGAAGCTTTCTTT.

This clone was counted a few times. The V and J genes are TRBV14 and TRBJ2-1; D may match TRBD1 or TRBD2 (6 bases each). V was shortened by 3 bases and J by 9 bases, with 9 bases between the two germline ends. Germline V CDR1 and CDR2: SGHDN, FVKESK. The CDR3 loop spans 12 amino acids. This CDR3 is CASSHWGAEQFF. The CDR3 DNA is TGTGCCAGCAGCCACTGGGGGGCTGAGCAGTTCTTC.

This clone was observed a few times. This sequence joins TRBV4-2 and TRBJ2-2; 8 bases map to TRBD1. Per the germline V gene, CDR1 is LGHNA and CDR2 is YNFKEQ. J was trimmed by 0 bases and V by 6 bases; bases with no gene match: 3. This CDR3 contains 15 residues. The CDR3 DNA follows: TGTGCCAGCAGAGGGGGACAGGCGAACACCGGGGAGCTGTTTTTT. This codes for CASRGGQANTGELFF.

This clone has more than one count but fewer than ten. The chain uses TRBV30 and TRBJ1-1, with 9 bases identical to TRBD1. CDR3 length: 15 amino acids. Germline V gene lookup returns CDR1 GTSNPN and CDR2 SVGIG (reference sequence). V shed 2 bases and J 4 bases; nucleotides not matched to a gene: 8. In DNA form, the CDR3 reads TGTGCCTGGAGTCCCGGACAGGGGTCGAGCACTGAAGCTTTCTTT. This gives the protein CAWSPGQGSSTEAFF. The variable domain in full, with the rest retrieved from reference TRBV30 and TRBJ1-1, is SQTIHQWPATLVQPVGSPLSLECTVEGTSNPNLYWYRQAAGRGLQLLFYSVGIGQISSEVPQNLSASRPQDRQFILSSKKLLLSDSGFYLCAWSPGQGSSTEAFFGQGTRLTVV.

The rearrangement joins TRBV6-1 to TRBJ2-3; D not certain. This CDR3 spans 15 amino acids. Trimming cost V 2 bases and J 4 bases, with 13 bases left between them. Germline CDR1 reads MNHNS; CDR2 reads SASEGT. The CDR3 is CASSEITSGSDTQYF. The CDR3 region has the DNA TGTGCCAGCAGTGAAATCACCTCTGGGTCAGATACGCAGTATTTT.

The table lists this clone with a few counts. The V and J genes are TRBV6-1 and TRBJ1-2; D unclear. The CDR3 runs to 14 residues. Trimming removed 1 base at V and 7 bases at J, with 13 bases between. Per germline, CDR1 MNHNS and CDR2 SASEGT. The CDR3 sequence is CASSEGAGNSGYTF. Written as DNA, the CDR3 is TGTGCCAGCAGTGAAGGGGCGGGGAATAGTGGCTACACCTTC.

In its sample, this clone was seen many times. This chain joins TRBV7-9 and TRBJ2-1; no clear D. V lost 1 base, J lost 5 bases, and 9 bases lay in between. The CDR3 has 14 amino acids. From germline, CDR1 is SEHNR and CDR2 FQNEAQ (reference sequence). The CDR3 is CASSLVMMNNEQFF. CDR3 nucleotide sequence: TGTGCCAGCAGCTTAGTTATGATGAACAATGAGCAGTTCTTC. The full variable domain, in which reference TRBV7-9 and TRBJ2-1 provide the parts outside the CDR3, is DTGVSQNPRHKITKRGQNVTFRCDPISEHNRLYWYRQTLGQGPEFLTYFQNEAQLEKSRLLSDRFSAERPKGSFSTLEIQRTEQGDSAMYLCASSLVMMNNEQFFGPGTRLTVL.

This clone was counted between two and nine times. The CDR3, as DNA: TGTGCCAGCTCATCGACGGGAGGGCCGGGTTCCTACGAGCAGTACTTC. Translated, it gives CASSSTGGPGSYEQYF. V gene TRBV18 combines with J gene TRBJ2-7; 8 nucleotides match TRBD2. With 5 bases clipped from V and 1 base from J, the junction kept 10 bases outside the gene matches. Germline values: CDR1 KGHSH, CDR2 LQKENI. This CDR3 spans 16 amino acids.

In its sample, this clone was seen a few times. V usage is TRBV7-7 and J usage is TRBJ2-5; 12 bases align to TRBD2. The length of the CDR3 is 16 residues. Per germline, CDR1 SSHAT and CDR2 FNYEAQ (reference sequence). V shed 5 bases and J 1 base; nucleotides not matched to a gene: 5. The CDR3 DNA sequence: TGTGCCAGCAGCAAACTAGCGGGGGGAAGCCAAGAGACCCAGTACTTC. Translation: CASSKLAGGSQETQYF.

The rearrangement uses TRBV28 and TRBJ1-1; D perhaps matches TRBD1 (6 bases). The germline CDR1 and CDR2 sequences are MDHEN and SYDVKM. The CDR3 spans 14 residues. Trimming stripped 3 bases from V and 6 bases from J, with 14 bases between. The CDR3, as DNA: TGTGCCAGCAGTTTCCCAGGGGAGGTAGCTGAAGCTTTCTTT. It encodes CASSFPGEVAEAFF.

V and J are TRBV27 and TRBJ2-7, with D uncertain. Germline V CDR1 and CDR2: MNHEY, SMNVEV (reference sequence). V dropped 7 bases and J dropped 0 bases, with 16 bases sitting between them. The length of the CDR3 is 15 residues. CDR3 DNA: TGTGCCAGCACTCCCGCAGCCGCAAGCTCCTACGAGCAGTACTTC. This encodes CASTPAAASSYEQYF.

This clone was observed a handful of times. This chain uses TRBV6-5 with TRBJ1-2, with D hard to call. The length of the CDR3 is 12 residues. CDR1 is MNHEY and CDR2 is SVGAGI in the germline V gene. Trimming took off 10 bases at V and 8 bases at J, with 17 bases between the two ends. Written as DNA, the CDR3 is TGTGCCACCCGGAGAACAGATCGAGGCTACACCTTC. Protein sequence: CATRRTDRGYTF.

This chain connects TRBV10-2 to TRBJ2-3; unclear D gene. The V end was cut by 5 bases, the J end by 3 bases, with 15 bases between. Germline loops: CDR1 WSHSY, CDR2 SAAADI. This CDR3 has 15 residues. The CDR3, as DNA: TGCGCCAGCAGTCCTCTAGAGCCCCGGACAGATACGCAGTATTTT. Encoded protein: CASSPLEPRTDTQYF.

This clone was counted a few times. The chain has TRBV5-1 and TRBJ1-2; D gene uncertain. Trimming removed 0 bases from V and 0 bases from J, with 6 bases in between. The CDR3 is 14 residues long. Germline V lookup: CDR1 SGHRS, CDR2 YFSETQ. In DNA form, the CDR3 reads TGCGCCAGCAGCTTGGGAAGTCCTAACTATGGCTACACCTTC. The encoded protein is CASSLGSPNYGYTF.

With regard to this clone: This clone may be a read error of a much larger clone one base away. The identical CDR3 is also encoded by other nucleotide sequences in the sample. This chain connects TRBV4-1 to TRBJ1-5; D call uncertain. Germline-derived CDR1 and CDR2 are MGHRA and YSYEKL. The V end was cut by 6 bases, the J end by 5 bases, with 14 bases between. The CDR3 totals 14 residues. The CDR3, as DNA: TGCGCCAGCAGATCGGTGGGGTTCGATCAGCCCCAGCATTTT. As protein: CASRSVGFDQPQHF.

This clone occurred a few times. This chain joins TRBV5-4 and TRBJ1-2; D gene unclear. Germline CDR1 and CDR2: SGHNT and YYREEE (reference sequence). This CDR3 is 14 amino acids long. The V end lost 0 bases, the J end lost 6 bases, and 12 bases lay between the germline ends. The CDR3 sequence is CASSLAGMNHGYTF. The DNA of the CDR3 is TGTGCCAGCAGCTTGGCAGGCATGAATCATGGCTACACCTTC.

The J gene is TRBJ2-1, the V gene TRBV11-2; D remains ambiguous. CDR3 length: 14 residues. Germline assignment: CDR1 SGHAT and CDR2 FQNNGV. With 1 base removed from V and 3 bases from J, the gap between germline ends came to 7 bases. The CDR3 reads CASSLGTYYNEQFF. As DNA, the CDR3 is TGTGCCAGCAGCTTAGGGACGTACTACAATGAGCAGTTCTTC. The variable domain in full, completed from reference TRBV11-2 and TRBJ2-1, reads EAGVAQSPRYKIIEKRQSVAFWCNPISGHATLYWYQQILGQGPKLLIQFQNNGVVDDSQLPKDRFSAERLKGVDSTLKIQPAKLEDSAVYLCASSLGTYYNEQFFGPGTRLTVL.

This clone has only a few counts. This chain connects TRBV7-9 to TRBJ1-2; no firm D call. The V end was cut by 1 base, the J end by 2 bases, with 5 bases between. CDR3 length: 13 amino acids. The germline V gene has CDR1 SEHNR and CDR2 FQNEAQ (reference sequence). DNA of the CDR3: TGTGCCAGCAGCTTAGAGCAGAACTATGGCTACACCTTC. It translates to CASSLEQNYGYTF.

This chain links TRBV29-1 with TRBJ2-3; 10 bases line up with TRBD2. Germline CDR1 is SQVTM and CDR2 is ANQGSEA. V gave up 6 bases and J gave up 4 bases; unmatched junction bases: 4. This CDR3 is 13 amino acids long. CDR3 nucleotide sequence: TGCAGCGTCATAGCGGGGGGTCCAGATACGCAGTATTTT. Translating gives CSVIAGGPDTQYF.

This clone occurred a few times. The rearrangement links TRBV2 to TRBJ1-5, with 8 bases that match TRBD1. Looked up from germline, CDR1 is SNHLY and CDR2 is FYNNEI. This CDR3 is 16 amino acids long. V lost 5 bases and J lost 0; bases outside the gene matches: 6. For the CDR3, the DNA is TGTGCCAGCAGTCAGACAGGGGAATATAGCAATCAGCCCCAGCATTTT. This translates into CASSQTGEYSNQPQHF. Variable domain in full (rest from reference TRBV2 and TRBJ1-5): EPEVTQTPSHQVTQMGQEVILRCVPISNHLYFYWYRQILGQKVEFLVSFYNNEISEKSEIFDDQFSVERPDGSNFTLKIRSTKLEDSAMYFCASSQTGEYSNQPQHFGDGTRLSIL.

The V gene is TRBV7-2, the J gene TRBJ2-5; TRBD1 matches at 9 bases. In germline, CDR1 is SGHTA, CDR2 FQGNSA. The CDR3 covers 14 residues. The V gene end was trimmed by 4 bases and the J gene end by 5 bases; junction bases not matched to a gene: 5. The CDR3 here is CASSSQGARETQYF. The CDR3 DNA reads TGTGCCAGCAGCTCACAGGGGGCGCGGGAGACCCAGTACTTC.

The table lists this clone with a few counts. This chain joins TRBV10-3 and TRBJ1-1, with D unresolved. CDR1 ENHRY and CDR2 SYGVKD come from the germline V gene. V was pared by 4 bases and J by 1 base, with 10 bases between. There are 14 residues in the CDR3. Here the CDR3 reads CAISVSRTNTEAFF. CDR3 nucleotides: TGTGCCATCAGTGTTTCACGGACGAACACTGAAGCTTTCTTT.

This clone was seen more than once but under ten times. This same CDR3 is encoded by further DNA sequences in the sample. The chain employs TRBV30 and TRBJ1-6; D may be TRBD1 (6 bases). The CDR3 consists of 14 residues. Germline V gene sequence: CDR1 GTSNPN, CDR2 SVGIG (reference sequence). Trimming left V 4 bases short and J 10 bases short, with 17 bases between. The CDR3, as DNA: TGTGCCTGGACCGGTAACAGGGTTGTGTCACCCCTCCACTTT. Amino acids: CAWTGNRVVSPLHF.

The sample holds a few counts of this clone. The CDR3, as DNA: TGTGCCTGGATGAGGACAGGGGGGTTGCAGTACTTC. Translated: CAWMRTGGLQYF. V gene TRBV30 combines with J gene TRBJ2-7; 10 bases align to TRBD1. The length of the CDR3 is 12 residues. V shed 4 bases, J shed 9 bases, and the junction held 6 bases outside the gene matches. CDR1 is GTSNPN and CDR2 is SVGIG in the germline V gene (reference sequence). Combining the CDR3 with reference TRBV30 and TRBJ2-7 gives the whole variable domain SQTIHQWPATLVQPVGSPLSLECTVEGTSNPNLYWYRQAAGRGLQLLFYSVGIGQISSEVPQNLSASRPQDRQFILSSKKLLLSDSGFYLCAWMRTGGLQYFGPGTRLTVT.

This clone showed up just a few times. V and J are TRBV2 and TRBJ1-5, with D possibly being TRBD1 (5 bases). Germline CDR1 reads SNHLY; CDR2 reads FYNNEI. The V end lost 2 bases, the J end lost 7 bases, and 12 bases lay between the germline ends. This CDR3 contains 14 residues. CDR3 region: CASSESGRTQPQHF. CDR3 DNA: TGTGCCAGCAGTGAATCAGGGAGGACGCAGCCCCAGCATTTT.

The chain is built from TRBV30 and TRBJ2-1; the D gene could be TRBD1 or TRBD2 (5 bases each). CDR3 size: 13 residues. The V gene lost 0 bases and the J gene lost 7 bases, with 10 bases spanning the gap. The germline gives CDR1 GTSNPN, CDR2 SVGIG (reference sequence). The CDR3 DNA reads as TGTGCCTGGAGTGTAAATGAGGGGAATGAGCAGTTCTTC. Translation: CAWSVNEGNEQFF.

This clone has just a few counts. This chain uses TRBV11-2 with TRBJ2-1; 12 bases align to TRBD2. There are 16 residues in the CDR3. Germline V gives CDR1 SGHAT, CDR2 FQNNGV. Germline trimming cut 3 bases from V and 4 bases from J; bases unmatched to any gene: 4. CDR3: CASSFRLAGEYNEQFF. The CDR3 region has the DNA TGTGCCAGCAGCTTTAGACTAGCGGGGGAATACAATGAGCAGTTCTTC.

The chain recombines TRBV6-1 with TRBJ1-1, with 7 bases matching TRBD1. CDR1 is MNHNS, CDR2 SASEGT, per germline. V trimming: 7 bases; J trimming: 1 base; junction bases outside the gene matches: 9. This CDR3 has 15 residues. Here the CDR3 reads CASNPPGQTNTEAFF. The CDR3 bases are TGTGCCAGCAATCCACCGGGACAGACGAACACTGAAGCTTTCTTT.